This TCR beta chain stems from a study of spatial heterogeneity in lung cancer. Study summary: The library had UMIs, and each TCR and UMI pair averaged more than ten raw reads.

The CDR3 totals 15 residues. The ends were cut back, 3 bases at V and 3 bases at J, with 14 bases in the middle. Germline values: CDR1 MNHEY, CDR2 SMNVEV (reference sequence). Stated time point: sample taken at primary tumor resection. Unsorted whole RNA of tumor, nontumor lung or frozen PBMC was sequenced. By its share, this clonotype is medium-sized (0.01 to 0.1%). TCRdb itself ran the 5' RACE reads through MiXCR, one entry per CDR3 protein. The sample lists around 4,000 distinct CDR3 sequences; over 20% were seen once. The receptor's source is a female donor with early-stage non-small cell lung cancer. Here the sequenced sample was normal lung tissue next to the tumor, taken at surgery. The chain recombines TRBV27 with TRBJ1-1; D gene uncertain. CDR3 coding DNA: TGTGCCAGCAGTTTTCTAGGGCCTAGTTACACTGAAGCTTTCTTT. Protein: CASSFLGPSYTEAFF.